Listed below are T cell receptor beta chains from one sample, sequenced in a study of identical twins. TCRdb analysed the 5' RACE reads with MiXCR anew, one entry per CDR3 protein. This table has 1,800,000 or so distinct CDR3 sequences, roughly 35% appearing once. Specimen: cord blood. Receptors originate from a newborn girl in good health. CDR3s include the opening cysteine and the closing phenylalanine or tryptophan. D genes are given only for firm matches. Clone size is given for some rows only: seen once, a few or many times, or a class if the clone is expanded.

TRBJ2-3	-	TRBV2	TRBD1	CASRRQGWITDTQYF	TGTGCCAGCAGGCGACAGGGGTGGATCACAGATACGCAGTATTTT
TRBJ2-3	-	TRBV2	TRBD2	CASSEALRWKAGITDTQYF	TGTGCCAGCAGTGAAGCTCTTAGGTGGAAAGCGGGAATCACAGATACGCAGTATTTT
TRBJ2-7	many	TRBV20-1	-	CSARVSWSSYEQYF	TGCAGTGCTAGAGTTAGCTGGAGCTCCTACGAGCAGTACTTC
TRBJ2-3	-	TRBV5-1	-	CASSLRLRGIDTQYF	TGCGCCAGCAGCTTGCGTCTCCGGGGCATAGATACGCAGTATTTT
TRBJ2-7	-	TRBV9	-	CASSVGWNEQYF	TGTGCCAGCAGCGTCGGGTGGAATGAGCAGTACTTC
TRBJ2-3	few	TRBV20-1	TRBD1	CSATPDRGRTDTQYF	TGCAGTGCTACTCCTGACAGGGGGCGCACAGATACGCAGTATTTT
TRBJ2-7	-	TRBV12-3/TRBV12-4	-	CASSFDGLSYYEQYF	TGTGCCAGCAGTTTCGACGGACTATCCTACTACGAGCAGTACTTC
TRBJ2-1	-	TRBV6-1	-	CASSRTGLSASYNEQFF	TGTGCCAGCAGTCGCACGGGACTTTCGGCCTCCTACAATGAGCAGTTCTTC
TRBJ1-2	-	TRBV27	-	CASSFPERNYGYTF	TGTGCCAGCAGTTTCCCGGAGAGGAACTATGGCTACACCTTC
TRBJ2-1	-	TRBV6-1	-	CASNGPGTRSYNEQFF	TGTGCCAGCAATGGCCCCGGGACCCGCTCCTACAATGAGCAGTTCTTC
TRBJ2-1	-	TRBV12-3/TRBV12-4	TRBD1	CASCQGGTGDNEQFF	TGTGCCAGCTGCCAAGGCGGGACAGGGGACAATGAGCAGTTCTTC
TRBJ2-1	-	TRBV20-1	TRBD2	CSAVLAGLHNEQFF	TGCAGTGCGGTACTAGCGGGGCTCCACAATGAGCAGTTCTTC
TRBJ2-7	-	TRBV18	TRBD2	CASSPVVSGTPYEQYF	TGTGCCAGCTCACCAGTAGTCAGCGGGACCCCATACGAGCAGTACTTC
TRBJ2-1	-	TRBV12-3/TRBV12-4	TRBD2	CASSSGTRSAGNEQFF	TGTGCCAGCAGTTCAGGGACTAGAAGTGCGGGTAATGAGCAGTTCTTC
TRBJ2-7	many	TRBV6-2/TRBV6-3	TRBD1	CASGQALTYEQYF	TGTGCCAGCGGACAGGCTCTTACCTACGAGCAGTACTTC
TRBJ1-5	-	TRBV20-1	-	CSARRDTSNQPQHF	TGCAGTGCTAGAAGGGACACTAGCAATCAGCCCCAGCATTTT
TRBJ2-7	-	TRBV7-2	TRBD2	CASSLATSSPHEQYF	TGTGCCAGCAGCTTAGCGACTAGCAGTCCCCACGAGCAGTACTTC
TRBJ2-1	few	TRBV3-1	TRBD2	CASSQEREGIYNEQFF	TGTGCCAGCAGCCAAGAGCGGGAGGGGATCTACAATGAGCAGTTCTTC
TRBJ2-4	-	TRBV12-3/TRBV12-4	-	CTSSPMTGLLAKNIQYF	TGTACCAGCAGTCCGATGACAGGTCTGCTAGCCAAAAACATTCAGTACTTC
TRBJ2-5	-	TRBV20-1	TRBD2	CSARSTSGLETQYF	TGCAGTGCCCGTTCGACTAGCGGGTTAGAGACCCAGTACTTC
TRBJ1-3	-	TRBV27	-	CASSTQGGFGNTIYF	TGTGCCAGCAGTACTCAGGGTGGATTCGGAAACACCATATATTTT
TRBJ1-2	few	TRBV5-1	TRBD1	CASSLRDRVDGYTF	TGCGCCAGCAGCTTACGTGACAGGGTGGATGGCTACACCTTC
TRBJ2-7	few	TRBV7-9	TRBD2	CASSLGPYGTTSYEQYF	TGTGCCAGCAGCCTCGGACCCTACGGGACTACCTCCTACGAGCAGTACTTC
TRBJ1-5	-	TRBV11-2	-	CASSFRSNQPPHF	TGTGCCAGCAGCTTTCGGAGCAATCAGCCCCCGCATTTT
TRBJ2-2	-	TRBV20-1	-	CSAEDRDGPSYGYTGELFF	TGCAGTGCTGAGGACCGTGATGGTCCTTCCTATGGCTACACCGGGGAGCTGTTTTTT
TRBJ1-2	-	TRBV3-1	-	CASSQPRGEGYTF	TGTGCCAGCAGCCAGCCCAGGGGAGAGGGCTACACCTTC
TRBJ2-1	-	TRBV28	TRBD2	CASSFRLAGHEQFF	TGTGCCAGCAGTTTCCGACTAGCAGGCCATGAGCAGTTCTTC
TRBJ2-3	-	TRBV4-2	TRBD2	CASSQDRLAGWGFHYTQYF	TGTGCCAGCAGCCAAGATCGGCTAGCGGGATGGGGTTTTCATTATACGCAGTATTTT
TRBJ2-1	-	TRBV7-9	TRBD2	CASTRPSSGVVGEQFF	TGTGCCAGCACCCGACCAAGCAGCGGGGTCGTTGGTGAGCAGTTCTTC
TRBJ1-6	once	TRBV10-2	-	CASSESKGDRSYNSPLHF	TGCGCCAGCAGTGAGTCGAAGGGGGACCGCTCCTATAATTCACCCCTCCACTTT
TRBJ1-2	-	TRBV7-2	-	CASSLLLAANVYGYTF	TGTGCCAGCAGCCTCCTATTAGCAGCCAATGTCTATGGCTACACCTTC
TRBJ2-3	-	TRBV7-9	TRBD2	CASSFHVAGLTDTQYF	TGTGCCAGCAGCTTCCACGTAGCGGGGCTCACAGATACGCAGTATTTT
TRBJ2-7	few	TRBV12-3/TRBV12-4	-	CASSLFSRSYEQYF	TGTGCCAGCAGTTTATTCAGCCGTTCCTACGAGCAGTACTTC
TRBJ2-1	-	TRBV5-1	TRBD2	CASSLASGTYEQFF	TGCGCCAGCAGCTTGGCTAGCGGGACCTACGAGCAGTTCTTC
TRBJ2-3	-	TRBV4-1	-	CASSQEGHGAQYF	TGCGCCAGCAGCCAAGAGGGGCATGGCGCGCAGTATTTT
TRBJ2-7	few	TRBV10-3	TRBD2	CAISFTPTSGAYEQYF	TGTGCCATCAGTTTCACCCCGACTAGCGGCGCCTACGAGCAGTACTTC
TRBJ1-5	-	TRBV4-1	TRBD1	CAGSRQTGGDVPQHF	TGCGCCGGCAGCCGACAAACAGGGGGGGACGTGCCCCAGCATTTT
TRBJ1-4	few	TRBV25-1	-	CASSEGTGKGLRGKLFF	TGTGCCAGCAGTGAAGGTACAGGTAAAGGATTAAGAGGAAAACTGTTTTTT
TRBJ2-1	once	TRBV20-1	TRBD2	CSAKKGGGATNEQFF	TGCAGTGCTAAGAAGGGCGGGGGGGCCACGAATGAGCAGTTCTTC
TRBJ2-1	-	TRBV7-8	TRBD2	CASSLDPGLAAWPQFF	TGTGCCAGCAGCTTAGATCCGGGACTAGCGGCATGGCCGCAGTTCTTC
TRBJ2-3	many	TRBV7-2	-	CASSLDGLNTDTQYF	TGTGCCAGCAGCTTAGATGGTCTTAACACAGATACGCAGTATTTT
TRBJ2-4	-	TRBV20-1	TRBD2	CSATRGGRGHIQYF	TGCAGTGCTACTCGGGGCGGGAGAGGGCACATTCAGTACTTC
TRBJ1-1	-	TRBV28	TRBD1	CASSVQGRSEAFF	TGTGCCAGCAGTGTACAGGGGAGGTCTGAAGCTTTCTTT
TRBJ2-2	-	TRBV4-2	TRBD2	CASSFAGGGNTGELFF	TGTGCCAGCAGTTTCGCCGGCGGGGGGAACACCGGGGAGCTGTTTTTT
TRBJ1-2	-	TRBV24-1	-	CATSSPGSNYGYTF	TGTGCCACCAGTTCGCCAGGGTCTAACTATGGCTACACCTTC
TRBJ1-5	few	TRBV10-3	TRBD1	CAISYTGGGQPQHF	TGTGCCATCAGTTACACAGGGGGAGGTCAGCCCCAGCATTTT
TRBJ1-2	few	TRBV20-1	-	CSARDSRGGANYGYTF	TGCAGTGCTAGAGATAGTCGGGGGGGAGCTAACTATGGCTACACCTTC